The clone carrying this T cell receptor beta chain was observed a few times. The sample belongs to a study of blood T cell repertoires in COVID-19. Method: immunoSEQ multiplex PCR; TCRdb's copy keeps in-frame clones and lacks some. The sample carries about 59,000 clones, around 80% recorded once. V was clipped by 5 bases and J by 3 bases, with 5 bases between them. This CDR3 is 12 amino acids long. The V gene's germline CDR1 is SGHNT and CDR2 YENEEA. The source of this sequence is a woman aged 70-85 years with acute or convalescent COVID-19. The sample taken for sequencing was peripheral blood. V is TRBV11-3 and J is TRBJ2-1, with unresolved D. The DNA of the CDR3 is TGTGCCAGCAGCCCCAGCTACAATGAGCAGTTCTTC. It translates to CASSPSYNEQFF.